These T cell receptor beta chains were read from a single sample in a study of control samples from healthy donors and cancer patients. Here immunoSEQ multiplex PCR was the method, and the copy in TCRdb shows in-frame clones only, minus some. The repertoire consists of about 130,000 clones, with 80% to 95% occurring once and the leading ten covering roughly 8.7%. Sequencing was done on a sample of blood. The origin of the receptors is a man aged 18 to 29 in good health. The CDR3 runs from the conserved cysteine through the conserved F or W. A D gene is named only where the DNA matches it firmly. Clone size appears in some rows only: once, few, many, or a class for an expanded clone.

j_gene: TRBJ1-6; v_gene: TRBV2; d_gene: .; abundance: few; CDR3nt: TGTGCCAGCACCGAAGGGGGGATTAGGAATTCACCCCTCCACTTT; CDR3aa: CASTEGGIRNSPLHF
j_gene: TRBJ1-3; v_gene: TRBV7-9; d_gene: .; abundance: .; CDR3nt: TGTGCCAGCAGCTTCTCGGCTGGAAACACCATATATTTT; CDR3aa: CASSFSAGNTIYF
j_gene: TRBJ1-5; v_gene: TRBV12-5; d_gene: .; abundance: .; CDR3nt: TGTGCTAGTGGTTTGGTTTGGAGCAATCAGCCCCAGCATTTT; CDR3aa: CASGLVWSNQPQHF
j_gene: TRBJ2-6; v_gene: TRBV9; d_gene: .; abundance: .; CDR3nt: TGTGCCAGCAGCGTACAGGGAGCCGGGGCCAACGTCCTGACTTTC; CDR3aa: CASSVQGAGANVLTF
j_gene: TRBJ2-3; v_gene: TRBV2; d_gene: TRBD2; abundance: .; CDR3nt: TGTGCCAGCAGTTTTTTACTAGCGGGGGGTGGAATTGACACAGATACGCAGTATTTT; CDR3aa: CASSFLLAGGGIDTDTQYF
j_gene: TRBJ1-1; v_gene: TRBV6-5; d_gene: .; abundance: few; CDR3nt: TGTGCCAGCAGTAGCCGGAACACTGAAGCTTTCTTT; CDR3aa: CASSSRNTEAFF
j_gene: TRBJ1-6; v_gene: TRBV19; d_gene: TRBD1; abundance: .; CDR3nt: TGTGCCAGTAGTAGCTCGACAGGGCCAAATTCACCCCTCCACTTT; CDR3aa: CASSSSTGPNSPLHF
j_gene: TRBJ2-3; v_gene: TRBV29-1; d_gene: .; abundance: once; CDR3nt: TGCAGCGTTGAAGTACTAGAAACAGATACGCAGTATTTT; CDR3aa: CSVEVLETDTQYF
j_gene: TRBJ1-1; v_gene: TRBV5-1; d_gene: .; abundance: .; CDR3nt: TGCGCCAGCAGCTTGGGATGGGGGCTGAACACTGAAGCTTTCTTT; CDR3aa: CASSLGWGLNTEAFF
j_gene: TRBJ2-7; v_gene: TRBV3-1/TRBV3-2; d_gene: .; abundance: .; CDR3nt: TGTGCCAGCAGCCAACCCGGAATCTACGAGCAGTACTTC; CDR3aa: CASSQPGIYEQYF
j_gene: TRBJ2-3; v_gene: TRBV7-2; d_gene: .; abundance: .; CDR3nt: TGTGCCAGCAGCTTAATGGCATACACAGATACGCAGTATTTT; CDR3aa: CASSLMAYTDTQYF
j_gene: TRBJ1-1; v_gene: TRBV11-2; d_gene: TRBD1; abundance: .; CDR3nt: TGTGCCAGCAGCCAACAGGGGGCTGAAGCTTTCTTT; CDR3aa: CASSQQGAEAFF
j_gene: TRBJ1-4; v_gene: TRBV7-9; d_gene: TRBD1; abundance: .; CDR3nt: TGTGCCAGCAAACCGGGACAGGGGGCGCAGGGAGGAGAAAAACTGTTTTTT; CDR3aa: CASKPGQGAQGGEKLFF
j_gene: TRBJ1-1; v_gene: TRBV18; d_gene: .; abundance: few; CDR3nt: TGTGCCAGCTCACCACCCGATGTGAACACTGAAGCTTTCTTT; CDR3aa: CASSPPDVNTEAFF
j_gene: TRBJ1-4; v_gene: TRBV14; d_gene: .; abundance: .; CDR3nt: TGTGCCAGCAGTCCTGGCCCCGGTGAAAAACTGTTTTTT; CDR3aa: CASSPGPGEKLFF
j_gene: TRBJ1-2; v_gene: TRBV30; d_gene: .; abundance: .; CDR3nt: TGTGCCTGGAGTCCCCGGGGCTATGGCTACACCTTC; CDR3aa: CAWSPRGYGYTF
j_gene: TRBJ2-2; v_gene: TRBV4-2; d_gene: TRBD2; abundance: .; CDR3nt: TGTGCCAGCAGCCAACCTAGCGGGGGGGCCGACACCGGGGAGCTGTTTTTT; CDR3aa: CASSQPSGGADTGELFF
j_gene: TRBJ1-1; v_gene: TRBV2; d_gene: .; abundance: .; CDR3nt: TGTGCCAGCATTCGGGCAGAGAACACTGAAGCTTTCTTT; CDR3aa: CASIRAENTEAFF
j_gene: TRBJ2-3; v_gene: TRBV30; d_gene: TRBD2; abundance: .; CDR3nt: TGTGCCTGGAGGTATAGCGGGGGGGGCACAGATACGCAGTATTTT; CDR3aa: CAWRYSGGGTDTQYF
j_gene: TRBJ2-4; v_gene: TRBV6-6; d_gene: .; abundance: .; CDR3nt: TGTGCCAGCAGCCTAAGACAAAACATTCAGTACTTC; CDR3aa: CASSLRQNIQYF
j_gene: TRBJ2-2; v_gene: TRBV12-3/TRBV12-4; d_gene: .; abundance: .; CDR3nt: TGTGCCAGCAGCCCCCCCGGGGAGCTGTTTTTT; CDR3aa: CASSPPGELFF
j_gene: TRBJ1-5; v_gene: TRBV19; d_gene: .; abundance: .; CDR3nt: TGTGCCAGTAGGGATGATCACCAGCCCCAGCATTTT; CDR3aa: CASRDDHQPQHF
j_gene: TRBJ1-1; v_gene: TRBV7-9; d_gene: TRBD1; abundance: .; CDR3nt: TGTGCCAGCAGCGTACTGGACAGGGGAACTGAAGCTTTCTTT; CDR3aa: CASSVLDRGTEAFF
j_gene: TRBJ1-4; v_gene: TRBV13; d_gene: .; abundance: .; CDR3nt: TGTGCCAGCACTCGAAGGGGGGCTGAAAAACTGTTTTTT; CDR3aa: CASTRRGAEKLFF
j_gene: TRBJ1-2; v_gene: TRBV27; d_gene: TRBD1; abundance: .; CDR3nt: TGTGCCAGCAGTTTAGACGAAGGGGGCGCCGGTGGCTACACCTTC; CDR3aa: CASSLDEGGAGGYTF
j_gene: TRBJ1-6; v_gene: TRBV30; d_gene: .; abundance: .; CDR3nt: TGTGCCTGGAGTTCTAGGACCTATAATTCACCCCTCCACTTT; CDR3aa: CAWSSRTYNSPLHF
j_gene: TRBJ2-1; v_gene: TRBV9; d_gene: TRBD2; abundance: .; CDR3nt: TGTGCCAGCAGCGTAGAGGGACGGGGGGGCTGGAATGAGCAGTTCTTC; CDR3aa: CASSVEGRGGWNEQFF
j_gene: TRBJ2-2; v_gene: TRBV11-2; d_gene: .; abundance: .; CDR3nt: TGTGCCAGCAGCTTAACCCCCTGGCCAGGGGCGAACACCGGGGAGCTGTTTTTT; CDR3aa: CASSLTPWPGANTGELFF
j_gene: TRBJ2-1; v_gene: TRBV12-3/TRBV12-4; d_gene: .; abundance: .; CDR3nt: TGTGCCAGCAGTCAACTGGACCATGCGCAGTTCTTC; CDR3aa: CASSQLDHAQFF
j_gene: TRBJ1-6; v_gene: TRBV2; d_gene: TRBD1; abundance: .; CDR3nt: TGTGCCAGCAGCGGGGACAGGGGGCAGGTGAGGAATAATTCACCCCTCCACTTT; CDR3aa: CASSGDRGQVRNNSPLHF
j_gene: TRBJ1-1; v_gene: TRBV6-5; d_gene: TRBD1; abundance: .; CDR3nt: TGTGCCAGCAGTTACTCGTCGACAGGGGGATACACTGAAGCTTTCTTT; CDR3aa: CASSYSSTGGYTEAFF
j_gene: TRBJ1-3; v_gene: TRBV5-6; d_gene: .; abundance: .; CDR3nt: TGTGCCAGCAGCTTGGTTTCTTCTCGAAACACCATATATTTT; CDR3aa: CASSLVSSRNTIYF
j_gene: TRBJ2-5; v_gene: TRBV9; d_gene: TRBD2; abundance: .; CDR3nt: TGTGCCAGCAGCGAAACTTACCCGACTAAGCGGGGGGAGTGGTACCAAGAGACCCAGTACTTC; CDR3aa: CASSETYPTKRGEWYQETQYF
j_gene: TRBJ2-7; v_gene: TRBV4-1; d_gene: .; abundance: once; CDR3nt: TGCGCCAGCAGCCTAGGACAAGCCCTATCCTACGAGCAGTACTTC; CDR3aa: CASSLGQALSYEQYF
j_gene: TRBJ1-3; v_gene: TRBV6-1; d_gene: .; abundance: .; CDR3nt: TGTGCCAGCAGTGAAGAGGGTTTTGGAAACACCATATATTTT; CDR3aa: CASSEEGFGNTIYF